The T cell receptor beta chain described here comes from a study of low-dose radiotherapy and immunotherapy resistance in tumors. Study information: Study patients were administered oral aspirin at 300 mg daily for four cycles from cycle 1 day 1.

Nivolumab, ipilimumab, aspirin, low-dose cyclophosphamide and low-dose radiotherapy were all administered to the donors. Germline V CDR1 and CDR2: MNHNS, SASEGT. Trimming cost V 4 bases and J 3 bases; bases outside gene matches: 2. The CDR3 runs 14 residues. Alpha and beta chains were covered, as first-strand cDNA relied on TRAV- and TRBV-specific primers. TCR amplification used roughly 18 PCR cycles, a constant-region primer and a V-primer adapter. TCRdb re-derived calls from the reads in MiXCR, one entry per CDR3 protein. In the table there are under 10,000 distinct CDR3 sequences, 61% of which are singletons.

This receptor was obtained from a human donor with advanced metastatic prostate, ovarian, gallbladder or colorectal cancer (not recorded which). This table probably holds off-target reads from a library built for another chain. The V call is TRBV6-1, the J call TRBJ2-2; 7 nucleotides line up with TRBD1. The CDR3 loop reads CASSAGQDTGELFF. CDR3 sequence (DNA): TGTGCCAGCAGTGCCGGACAGGACACCGGGGAGCTGTTTTTT.